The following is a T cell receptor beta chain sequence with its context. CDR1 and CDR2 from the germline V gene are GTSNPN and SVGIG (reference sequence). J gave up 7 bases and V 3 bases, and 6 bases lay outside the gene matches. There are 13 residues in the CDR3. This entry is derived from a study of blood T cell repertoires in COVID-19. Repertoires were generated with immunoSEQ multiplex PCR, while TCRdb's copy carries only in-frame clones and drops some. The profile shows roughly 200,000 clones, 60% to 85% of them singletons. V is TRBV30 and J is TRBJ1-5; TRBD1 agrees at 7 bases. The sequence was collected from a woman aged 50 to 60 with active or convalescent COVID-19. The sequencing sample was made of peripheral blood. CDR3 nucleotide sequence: TGTGCCTGGAGCAGACAGGGCGGGCAGCCCCAGCATTTT. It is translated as CAWSRQGGQPQHF.